The entry below gives a single T cell receptor beta chain sequence along with its context. It has no known antigen specificity. Per-base qualities were not stored, and no clone one base away is much larger. Stable Graves' hyperthyroidism was defined as no progression to ophthalmopathy during 18 months of follow-up. Hyperthyroidism patients were newly diagnosed, had a disease duration of under 2 months, and were aged 18 to 65 years. Exclusion was applied to patients with uncontrolled infections, other autoimmune diseases, pregnancy or lactation. Diagnoses were established on the basis of clinical symptoms, serum thyroxine and TRAb, thyroid ultrasound, and orbital computed tomography. PBMCs were isolated from 10 ml of fresh peripheral blood by Ficoll-Paque density gradient centrifugation. Total RNA was extracted with Trizol reagent, and quality was checked on an Agilent 2100 Bioanalyzer. This sample stems from a study of T cells in Graves' hyperthyroidism and ophthalmopathy (dated by TCRdb to the late 2010s). About the study as a whole: Peripheral blood was collected at initial diagnosis, before any treatment. A discovery cohort of around 98 patients, fewer than 50 with Graves' ophthalmopathy and approximately 60 with stable Graves' hyperthyroidism, was used to find distinguishing TCR V-J signatures. Whether ophthalmopathy could be predicted prospectively was tested in an independent validation cohort made up of some 20 hyperthyroidism patients plus 17 patients who later progressed to ophthalmopathy. The approximately 98 discovery patients were randomly divided into training and test sets at a 7:3 ratio. In addition, the study compared T-cell repertoires in thyroid tissue and in blood from several Graves' hyperthyroidism patients. Following sampling, methimazole starting at 30 mg daily was given to hyperthyroidism patients, and high-dose intravenous methylprednisolone was given to ophthalmopathy patients. TCR Vbeta CDR3 sequencing of fewer than 150 peripheral blood samples (over 40 ophthalmopathy, around 80 hyperthyroidism and some 17 progressor patients) is reported in the paper.

Here is what the overall study found, with its caveats: In cross-validation, a model built on a 13 V-J signature told ophthalmopathy apart from stable hyperthyroidism with under 90% sensitivity and roughly 81% specificity, and in testing the same model reached 80%/75%. No statistical method was used to fix the sample size in advance, and group allocation was not hidden from the investigators. Blood samples also contained most of the expanded thyroid clonotypes (frequency above 0.001), which suggests that blood repertoires may reflect thyroid immune responses. In validation, progression to ophthalmopathy was predicted by the model with around 71% sensitivity and 72% to 80% specificity, a median of roughly six months before onset.

The germline ends are 15 bases apart after V is trimmed by 3 bases and J by 0 bases. The CDR3 has 17 amino acids, counting the end cysteine and phenylalanine. Only the CDR3 portion is preserved as DNA: 51 bases, with reading frame beginning at the first base. CDR1 KGHSH and CDR2 LQKENI are derived from the germline V gene. The TCR beta CDR3 regions were amplified from the RNA transcripts. A first-round RT-PCR of the TCR CDR3 used the HTBI primer set with the Qiagen OneStep RT-PCR kit. A second multiplex PCR round built the libraries, followed by size selection and purification. The libraries were sequenced on an Illumina HiSeq2000 using paired-end 100 bp reads. For the original study's pipeline: SOAPnuke was used to process the raw data, removing reads that contained adapters or uncalled bases, had a mean Phred below 15, or lacked an exact match to the constant primer or identifier. COPE v1.2.5 was used to merge high-quality paired reads, and clonotypes were defined as unique nucleotide sequences. MiTCR v1.1 was used to align the clonotypes against IMGT TRBV, TRBD and TRBJ reference segments. Analysis was restricted to V-J combinations with a frequency above 0.0001, which covered over 98% of repertoires. A TCS score was defined as the ratio of F50 (clonal expansion) to E x V (chaos), with BLOSUM62-based TCRdist applied between CDR3 peptides within each V-J. Welch's t-statistics and random forest reduced roughly 500 V-J features to about 12, which were used in a naive Bayes classifier (R e1071). The public reads were run again by TCRdb, first through fastp at Q25 and then through MiXCR, and only productive beta chains were kept. Rows matching on CDR3 protein sequence are summarized as one entry with the most common DNA and genes. The V and J calls here are based on TCRdb, not the publication. The sample profile shows hundreds of thousands of distinct CDR3 sequences; 11% to 15% of them were found once. 10% of the sample is in the top ten clones.

Recombination connected TRBV18 to TRBJ1-5; TRBD1 might be the D gene, on 5 matching bases. Sequencing used blood. This TCR derives from a woman between 18 and 29 years old with Graves' hyperthyroidism. The nucleotide sequence is given as TGTGCCAGCTCACCGGGAGGCGGACATCATAGCAATCAGCCCCAGCATTTT. Its amino acids are CASSPGGGHHSNQPQHF.